This entry lists 9 T cell receptor beta chains sequenced from one sample in a study of tumor-infiltrating lymphocytes in localized non-small cell lung cancer listed by TCRdb under 2021. Libraries came from the immunoSEQ multiplex PCR assay. The immuneACCESS repertoire file appears here via TCRdb, limited to in-frame rearrangements. These files lack a portion of the clones; in checked studies, under half of the deficit traces to unresolved V genes, and the cause of the others is not known. The sample table shows more than 10,000 clones, and around four fifths are seen once. The ten largest clones add up to approximately 12% of the sample. The sample was uninvolved lung tissue not adjacent to the tumor. These receptors came from a human donor with non-small cell lung cancer.

This chain joins TRBV7-6 and TRBJ1-2, with D possibly TRBD1 on 5 matching bases. CDR1 is SGHVS and CDR2 is FNYEAQ in the germline V gene. V dropped 4 bases and J dropped 4 bases, with 19 bases sitting between them. CDR3 length: 16 residues. The CDR3, as DNA: TGTGCCAGCAGCTCACGGCGGACACAAACGATCTATGGCTACACCTTC. It specifies CASSSRRTQTIYGYTF.

The V call is TRBV9, the J call TRBJ1-6, with 8 bases matching TRBD1. Germline V CDR1 and CDR2: SGDLS, YYNGEE. The CDR3 is made up of 16 amino acids. With V trimmed by 3 bases and J by 10 bases, 12 bases remained unmatched. The CDR3 bases are TGTGCCAGCAGCGGAGGACAGGGAGGGTTAGGATCACCCCTCCACTTT. Translating gives CASSGGQGGLGSPLHF.

The rearrangement joins TRBV9 to TRBJ1-6; D gene uncertain. The germline CDR1 and CDR2 sequences are SGDLS and YYNGEE. The CDR3 sequence is 14 residues long. V was shortened by 0 bases and J by 3 bases, with 4 bases between the two germline ends. CDR3 in DNA: TGTGCCAGCAGCGTAGAAATCTATAATTCACCCCTCCACTTT. Its translation is CASSVEIYNSPLHF.

The chain links TRBV5-1 to TRBJ2-7; D ambiguous. The germline V gene encodes CDR1 SGHRS and CDR2 YFSETQ. The CDR3 is 14 amino acids. V lost 0 bases to trimming and J lost 2 bases, with 9 bases between them. The CDR3 sequence is CASSLGQATYEQYF. CDR3 DNA: TGCGCCAGCAGCTTGGGCCAGGCGACCTACGAGCAGTACTTC.

This clone was detected a few times. V and J are TRBV15 and TRBJ1-1; no firm D call. CDR1 is LNHNV and CDR2 is YYDKDF in the germline V gene (reference sequence). V was clipped by 1 base and J by 2 bases, with 11 bases between them. CDR3 length: 15 amino acids. The CDR3 sequence is CATSRGGSANTEAFF. Written as DNA, the CDR3 is TGTGCCACCAGCAGAGGAGGATCGGCTAACACTGAAGCTTTCTTT.

This CDR3 reads CASSQGSTVNTEAFF. DNA for the CDR3: TGTGCCAGCAGCCAGGGTTCAACAGTGAACACTGAAGCTTTCTTT. The chain combines TRBV4-2 with TRBJ1-1; no reliable D call. The CDR3 sequence is 15 residues long. Per germline, CDR1 LGHNA and CDR2 YNFKEQ. Trimming cost V 3 bases and J 0 bases, with 11 bases left between them.

CDR3 coding DNA: TGTGCCAGCAGCTTAGCGGGGGGACAGGTCGCCGGGGAGCTGTTTTTT. This codes for CASSLAGGQVAGELFF. The V call is TRBV11-1, the J call TRBJ2-2; 8 positions match TRBD1. The CDR3 runs to 16 residues. CDR1 and CDR2 from the germline V gene are SGHAT and FQDESV (reference sequence). The J segment lost 6 bases and the V segment lost 0 bases, leaving 6 bases of the junction unmatched. Together with reference TRBV11-1 and TRBJ2-2, the CDR3 gives the full variable domain: EAEVAQSPRYKITEKSQAVAFWCDPISGHATLYWYRQILGQGPELLVQFQDESVVDDSQLPKDRFSAERLKGVDSTLKIQPAELGDSAMYLCASSLAGGQVAGELFFGEGSRLTVL.

This chain connects TRBV15 to TRBJ1-2; no firm D call. Germline V gives CDR1 LNHNV, CDR2 YYDKDF (reference sequence). V lost 5 bases, J lost 4 bases, and 14 bases lay in between. This CDR3 region has 14 residues. The CDR3 protein is CATSGGKGPYGYTF. As DNA, the CDR3 is TGTGCCACCAGCGGAGGAAAAGGGCCCTATGGCTACACCTTC.

This clone was seen a handful of times. The V call is TRBV10-1, the J call TRBJ1-3; D gene unclear. With 6 bases removed from V and 0 bases from J, the gap between germline ends came to 6 bases. In germline, CDR1 is WNHNN, CDR2 SYGVQD (reference sequence). CDR3 length: 13 amino acids. CDR3 residues: CASRSVSGNTIYF. In DNA, the CDR3 is TGCGCCAGCAGGTCGGTCTCTGGAAACACCATATATTTT.